One TCR beta chain is described in this entry. This record comes from a study of cytomegalovirus exposure and HLA in healthy donors. The study ran its PCR with 60 Vbeta and 13 Jbeta primers. The data were produced by immunoSEQ multiplex PCR, yet TCRdb's version contains in-frame clones alone and is incomplete. The table shows about 160,000 clones, with 75% to 90% occurring only once. This CDR3 comprises 15 residues. V lost 5 bases and J lost 8, with 19 bases in between. Germline CDR1 SEHNR, CDR2 FQNEAQ (reference sequence). This receptor was identified in a man between 50 and 59 years old in good health and CMV-seropositive. The specimen sequenced was PBMCs. The chain is built from TRBV7-9 and TRBJ2-1, with a possible D match to TRBD1 (5 bases). In DNA, the CDR3 is TGTGCCAGCAGCCCCAGTGGCAGGGCGGTTCATGAGCAGTTCTTC. Translation: CASSPSGRAVHEQFF.